A single sample is the source of the 27 T cell receptor beta chains below, sequenced in a study of blood T cell repertoires in COVID-19. The table came from immunoSEQ multiplex PCR; TCRdb's copy has only in-frame clones and leaves some out. The profile shows a few hundred thousand clones, approximately 89% of them singletons. Sequenced sample: peripheral blood. The source of these receptors is a woman aged 45 to 65 with acute or convalescent COVID-19.

The gene calls are TRBV5-1 and TRBJ1-4; 11 nucleotides agree with TRBD1. With V trimmed by 4 bases and J by 4 bases, 9 bases remained unmatched. Germline V lookup: CDR1 SGHRS, CDR2 YFSETQ. This CDR3 spans 17 amino acids. In DNA, the CDR3 is TGCGCCAGCAGCCTTGGACAGGGGGCGGTGTTTAATGAAAAACTGTTTTTT. Encoded protein: CASSLGQGAVFNEKLFF.

V usage is TRBV5-1 and J usage is TRBJ1-5; 8 bases are a match to TRBD1. The CDR3 consists of 15 residues. CDR1 is SGHRS and CDR2 is YFSETQ in the germline V gene. V gave up 3 bases and J gave up 2 bases; unmatched junction bases: 4. The CDR3 here is CASSSGQGGNQPQHF. The CDR3, as DNA: TGCGCCAGCAGCTCCGGACAGGGAGGCAATCAGCCCCAGCATTTT.

The chain links TRBV28 to TRBJ1-4; D may be TRBD1 (5 bases). In germline, CDR1 is MDHEN, CDR2 SYDVKM. Trimming took 1 base from V and 5 from J, leaving 8 bases between them. CDR3 length: 14 residues. CDR3: CASSLLQENEKLFF. In DNA form, the CDR3 reads TGTGCCAGCAGTTTATTACAGGAGAATGAAAAACTGTTTTTT.

This rearrangement joins TRBV19 to TRBJ2-6; 10 nucleotides match TRBD1. V lost 6 bases, J lost 0 bases, and 8 bases stayed unmatched. The CDR3 is made up of 18 amino acids. Germline CDR1 and CDR2: LNHDA and SQIVND (reference sequence). CDR3 nucleotide sequence: TGTGCCAGTAGCCAAACCGGGACAGGGGTCTCTGGGGCCAACGTCCTGACTTTC. As protein: CASSQTGTGVSGANVLTF.

The V call is TRBV5-1, the J call TRBJ2-7; 14 bases match TRBD2. The CDR3 is 16 amino acids. Looked up from germline, CDR1 is SGHRS and CDR2 is YFSETQ. V lost 5 bases, J lost 7 bases, and 11 bases stayed unmatched. DNA for the CDR3: TGCGCCAGCAGTCCTGGGGGGACTAGCGGGAGACTGGAGCAGTACTTC. It translates to CASSPGGTSGRLEQYF.

This clone was observed a single time. The CDR3: CASFNRGRNTEAFF. Written as DNA, the CDR3 is TGCGCCAGTTTTAACAGGGGTCGGAACACTGAAGCTTTCTTT. The V gene is TRBV23-1, the J gene TRBJ1-1; 7 bases fit TRBD1. TRBV23-1 is flagged as an ORF with uncertain function. The V gene end was trimmed by 9 bases and the J gene end by 1 base; junction bases not matched to a gene: 8. This CDR3 comprises 14 residues.

The chain is built from TRBV7-2 and TRBJ2-1; the match to TRBD2 covers 9 bases. The ends lost 8 bases at V and 4 bases at J; junction bases unmatched: 6. Germline loops: CDR1 SGHTA, CDR2 FQGNSA. This CDR3 comprises 14 residues. The CDR3 loop is CASARSGGYNEQFF. CDR3 in DNA: TGTGCCAGCGCCCGTAGCGGGGGATACAATGAGCAGTTCTTC.

The chain combines TRBV20-1 with TRBJ2-7; 10 bases match TRBD2. Germline CDR1 DFQATT, CDR2 SNEGSKA (reference sequence). The CDR3 runs to 14 residues. Trimming at V came to 3 bases and at J to 1 base, leaving 3 bases not matched to a gene. CDR3 region: CSASQLAGSYEQYF. DNA of the CDR3: TGCAGTGCTAGTCAACTAGCGGGGTCCTACGAGCAGTACTTC.

The genes are TRBV30 and TRBJ2-1; 9 nucleotides line up with TRBD2. The CDR3 has 14 amino acids. After removal of 0 bases from V and 6 bases from J, the junction contained 3 bases not matched to a gene. Germline assignment: CDR1 GTSNPN and CDR2 SVGIG (reference sequence). The CDR3 is CAWSVPSGINEQFF. Written as DNA, the CDR3 is TGTGCCTGGAGTGTACCTAGCGGGATCAATGAGCAGTTCTTC.

The CDR3 region is CASRREGRANTGELFF. CDR3 nucleotides: TGTGCCAGCAGACGAGAGGGCCGGGCGAACACCGGGGAGCTGTTTTTT. V gene TRBV7-6 combines with J gene TRBJ2-2; TRBD2 might be the D (5 bases). Germline CDR1 and CDR2: SGHVS and FNYEAQ. The CDR3 length is 16 residues. The germline V and J ends were trimmed by 6 bases and 0 bases, with 14 bases remaining between them.

Only a few counts were recorded for this clone. This chain connects TRBV18 to TRBJ1-1, with TRBD1 identical over 11 bases. V trimming: 6 bases; J trimming: 1 base; junction bases outside the gene matches: 16. This CDR3 region has 19 residues. The germline V gene encodes CDR1 KGHSH and CDR2 LQKENI. The CDR3 DNA sequence: TGTGCCAGCTCCCCTATTCGGACAGGGGGCGCATCGGGGAACACTGAAGCTTTCTTT. It translates to CASSPIRTGGASGNTEAFF.

The chain uses TRBV7-9 and TRBJ1-1; D gene unclear. Germline V CDR1 and CDR2: SEHNR, FQNEAQ (reference sequence). Trimming took 1 base from V and 0 from J, leaving 12 bases between them. The CDR3 consists of 16 residues. CDR3 nucleotides: TGTGCCAGCAGCTTAGACAGACCATCCATGAACACTGAAGCTTTCTTT. It yields the protein CASSLDRPSMNTEAFF.

This chain joins TRBV3-1 (or the pseudogene TRBV3-2) and TRBJ1-2; 8 nucleotides align to TRBD1. Germline-derived CDR1 and CDR2 are LGHDT and YNNKEL (reference sequence). Trimming removed 1 base from V and 3 bases from J; junction bases left unmatched: 7. This CDR3 region has 16 residues. The CDR3 DNA reads TGTGCCAGCAGCCAAGGAAGAGACAGGGGAGACTATGGCTACACCTTC. Its protein product is CASSQGRDRGDYGYTF.

The gene calls are TRBV30 and TRBJ1-1; TRBD1 is a possible D gene (6 bases). The CDR3 has 13 residues. V was shortened by 2 bases and J by 6 bases, with 13 bases between the two germline ends. Germline V gene data show CDR1 as GTSNPN and CDR2 as SVGIG (reference sequence). CDR3 sequence reads: CAWSKGGDSEAFF. DNA for the CDR3: TGTGCCTGGAGTAAAGGGGGGGATTCTGAAGCTTTCTTT. Based on the CDR3 plus reference TRBV30 and TRBJ1-1, the full variable domain is SQTIHQWPATLVQPVGSPLSLECTVEGTSNPNLYWYRQAAGRGLQLLFYSVGIGQISSEVPQNLSASRPQDRQFILSSKKLLLSDSGFYLCAWSKGGDSEAFFGQGTRLTVV.

V usage is TRBV6-5 and J usage is TRBJ1-2; 8 nucleotides match TRBD1. The CDR3 runs 14 residues. In germline, CDR1 is MNHEY, CDR2 SVGAGI. The V segment lost 5 bases and the J segment 6 bases; nucleotides outside the gene matches: 8. The chain's CDR3 is CASSNRQGRDGYTF. CDR3 nucleotides: TGTGCCAGCAGTAACAGACAGGGGCGGGATGGCTACACCTTC.

The chain carries TRBV4-1 and TRBJ2-7; D is unresolved. Trimming cost V 2 bases and J 3 bases, with 14 bases left between them. This CDR3 is built from 15 residues. The germline V gene has CDR1 MGHRA and CDR2 YSYEKL. CDR3 sequence (DNA): TGCGCCAGCAGCCAAAAAGTACTGACGGGCTACGAGCAGTACTTC. It is translated as CASSQKVLTGYEQYF.

The V and J genes are TRBV3-1 (or the pseudogene TRBV3-2) and TRBJ2-7, with D possibly TRBD1 on 5 matching bases. CDR1 LGHDT and CDR2 YNNKEL come from the germline V gene (reference sequence). CDR3 size: 13 residues. Deletions cut 1 base from V and 7 bases from J, with 11 bases between. The CDR3 nucleotides read TGTGCCAGCAGCCAAGGTGCCAAGGGGGAGCAGTACTTC. It specifies CASSQGAKGEQYF.

This chain uses TRBV9 with TRBJ1-4; D is unresolved. The CDR3 loop spans 15 amino acids. Germline V gives CDR1 SGDLS, CDR2 YYNGEE. V was shortened by 4 bases and J by 8 bases, with 18 bases between the two germline ends. The CDR3 region has the DNA TGTGCCAGCAGCTCTAGTCGGGAGTCGCGGGAAAAACTGTTTTTT. Its translation is CASSSSRESREKLFF.

This clone was seen once. V is TRBV11-2 and J is TRBJ1-1; no clear D. Germline loops: CDR1 SGHAT, CDR2 FQNNGV. Trimming removed 3 bases at V and 1 base at J, with 6 bases between. CDR3 length: 13 residues. DNA for the CDR3: TGTGCCAGCAGCTTCACTGAGAACACTGAAGCTTTCTTT. Protein: CASSFTENTEAFF.

The V and J genes are TRBV28 and TRBJ2-1; 7 nucleotides line up with TRBD1. The ends lost 6 bases at V and 3 bases at J; junction bases unmatched: 8. Germline V gene lookup returns CDR1 MDHEN and CDR2 SYDVKM. CDR3 length equals 15 residues. CDR3 protein: CASRLPRTGYNEQFF. DNA for the CDR3: TGTGCCAGCAGGCTTCCTAGGACAGGCTACAATGAGCAGTTCTTC. Filled out from reference TRBV28 and TRBJ2-1, the complete variable domain reads DVKVTQSSRYLVKRTGEKVFLECVQDMDHENMFWYRQDPGLGLRLIYFSYDVKMKEKGDIPEGYSVSREKKERFSLILESASTNQTSMYLCASRLPRTGYNEQFFGPGTRLTVL.

Turning to this clone: Additional DNA sequences in this sample encode the identical CDR3. The rearrangement joins TRBV28 to TRBJ1-2; D unclear. V was clipped by 2 bases and J by 4 bases, with 5 bases between them. The length of the CDR3 is 12 residues. Looked up from germline, CDR1 is MDHEN and CDR2 is SYDVKM. The CDR3, as DNA: TGTGCCAGCAGTTTAAGAGCCTATGGCTACACCTTC. Amino acid sequence: CASSLRAYGYTF.

This clone was detected only once. The chain has TRBV7-2 and TRBJ1-2; D uncertain. CDR1 SGHTA and CDR2 FQGNSA come from the germline V gene. V gave up 4 bases and J gave up 0 bases, with 12 bases separating them. The CDR3 runs 15 residues. For the CDR3, the DNA is TGTGCCAGCAGCTCCCGATACCAGGCTAACTATGGCTACACCTTC. Protein sequence: CASSSRYQANYGYTF.

The chain has TRBV27 and TRBJ2-3; no reliable D call. Germline CDR1 and CDR2: MNHEY and SMNVEV (reference sequence). This CDR3 is 16 amino acids long. Trimming removed 3 bases from V and 1 base from J, with 14 bases in between. The CDR3 reads CASSFQPEWGTDTQYF. CDR3 DNA sequence: TGTGCCAGCAGTTTTCAACCGGAGTGGGGCACAGATACGCAGTATTTT.

The rearrangement uses TRBV12-3 or TRBV12-4 and TRBJ1-1; a weak D match, TRBD1 (5 bases). V was shortened by 5 bases and J by 4 bases, with 8 bases between the two germline ends. CDR3 length: 12 amino acids. The CDR3: CASSPGGTEAFF. CDR3 in DNA: TGTGCCAGCAGTCCCGGGGGCACTGAAGCTTTCTTT.

This clone was counted ten times or more. The CDR3 spells CASSPQLNYGYTF. The CDR3 DNA sequence: TGTGCCAGCAGTCCTCAACTTAACTATGGCTACACCTTC. The chain links TRBV28 to TRBJ1-2; no clear D. The CDR3 consists of 13 residues. The germline CDR1 and CDR2 sequences are MDHEN and SYDVKM. Trimming left V 5 bases short and J 1 base short, with 8 bases between.

This chain links TRBV18 with TRBJ2-1, with TRBD2 matching 12 bases. The V segment lost 5 bases and the J segment 7 bases; nucleotides outside the gene matches: 9. The CDR3 is 16 residues long. Germline lookup yields CDR1 KGHSH and CDR2 LQKENI. The CDR3 reads CASSSPSGRARNEQFF. CDR3 nucleotide sequence: TGTGCCAGCTCATCCCCTAGCGGGAGGGCTCGAAATGAGCAGTTCTTC. The complete variable domain, with remaining parts taken from reference TRBV18 and TRBJ2-1, reads NAGVMQNPRHLVRRRGQEARLRCSPMKGHSHVYWYRQLPEEGLKFMVYLQKENIIDESGMPKERFSAEFPKEGPSILRIQQVVRGDSAAYFCASSSPSGRARNEQFFGPGTRLTVL.

This chain uses TRBV5-4 with TRBJ2-7; 9 bases are shared with TRBD2. Germline CDR1 and CDR2: SGHNT and YYREEE (reference sequence). J lost 0 bases, V lost 8 bases, and 18 bases had no gene match. CDR3 size: 18 residues. The CDR3 DNA is TGTGCCAGTTCACATAACGTAAAGGGCGGGAGGGCCTCCTACGAGCAGTACTTC. It is translated as CASSHNVKGGRASYEQYF. Filled out from reference TRBV5-4 and TRBJ2-7, the complete variable domain reads ETGVTQSPTHLIKTRGQQVTLRCSSQSGHNTVSWYQQALGQGPQFIFQYYREEENGRGNFPPRFSGLQFPNYSSELNVNALELDDSALYLCASSHNVKGGRASYEQYFGPGTRLTVT.